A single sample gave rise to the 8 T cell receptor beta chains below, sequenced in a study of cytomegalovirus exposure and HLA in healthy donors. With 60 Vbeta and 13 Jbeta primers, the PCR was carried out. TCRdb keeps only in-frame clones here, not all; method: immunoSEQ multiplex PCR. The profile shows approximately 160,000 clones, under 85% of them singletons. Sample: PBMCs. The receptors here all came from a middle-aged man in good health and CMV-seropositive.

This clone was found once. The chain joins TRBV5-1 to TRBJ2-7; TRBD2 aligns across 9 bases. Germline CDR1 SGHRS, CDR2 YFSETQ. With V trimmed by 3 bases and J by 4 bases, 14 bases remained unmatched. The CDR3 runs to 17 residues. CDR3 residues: CASSSNGLARSPYEQYF. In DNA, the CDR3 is TGCGCCAGCAGCTCTAACGGACTAGCGAGGAGCCCATACGAGCAGTACTTC.

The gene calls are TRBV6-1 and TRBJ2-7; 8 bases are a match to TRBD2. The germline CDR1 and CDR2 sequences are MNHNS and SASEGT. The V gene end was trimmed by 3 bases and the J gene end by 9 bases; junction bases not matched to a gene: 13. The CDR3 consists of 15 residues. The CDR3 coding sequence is TGTGCCAGCAGTGACGTCGGCGGGGGGCTACGAGGGCAGTACTTC. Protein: CASSDVGGGLRGQYF.

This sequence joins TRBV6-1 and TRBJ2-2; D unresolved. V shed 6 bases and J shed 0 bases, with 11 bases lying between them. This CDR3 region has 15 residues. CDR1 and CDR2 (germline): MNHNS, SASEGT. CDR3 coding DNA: TGTGCCAGCAGGTCCAGGCTTCCGAACACCGGGGAGCTGTTTTTT. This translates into CASRSRLPNTGELFF.

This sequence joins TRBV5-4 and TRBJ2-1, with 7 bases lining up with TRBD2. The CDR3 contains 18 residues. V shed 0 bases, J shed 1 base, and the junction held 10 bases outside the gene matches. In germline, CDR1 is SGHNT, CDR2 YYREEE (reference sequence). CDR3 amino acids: CASSLARGGSPSYNEQFF. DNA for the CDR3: TGTGCCAGCAGCTTGGCAAGAGGCGGGAGCCCTTCCTACAATGAGCAGTTCTTC.

The CDR3 DNA is TGTGCCAGCAGCTTTGCGGGGATTAATGAGCAGTTCTTC. Residues: CASSFAGINEQFF. This chain uses TRBV11-1 with TRBJ2-1, with D tentatively TRBD2 (6 bases). The ends were cut back, 3 bases at V and 7 bases at J, with 10 bases in the middle. The CDR3 loop spans 13 amino acids. Germline CDR1 reads SGHAT; CDR2 reads FQDESV (reference sequence).

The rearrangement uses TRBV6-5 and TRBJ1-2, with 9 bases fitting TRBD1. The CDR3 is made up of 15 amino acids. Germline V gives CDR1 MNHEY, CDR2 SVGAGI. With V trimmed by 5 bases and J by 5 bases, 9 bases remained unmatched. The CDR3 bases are TGTGCCAGCAGTCCCCGGGACAGGGCCGTATATGGCTACACCTTC. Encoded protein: CASSPRDRAVYGYTF.

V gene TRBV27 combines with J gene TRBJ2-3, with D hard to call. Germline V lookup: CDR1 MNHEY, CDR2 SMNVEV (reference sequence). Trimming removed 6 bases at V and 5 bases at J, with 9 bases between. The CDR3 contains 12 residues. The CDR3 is CASSRIGDTQYF. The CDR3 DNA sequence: TGTGCCAGCAGCAGGATCGGAGATACGCAGTATTTT.

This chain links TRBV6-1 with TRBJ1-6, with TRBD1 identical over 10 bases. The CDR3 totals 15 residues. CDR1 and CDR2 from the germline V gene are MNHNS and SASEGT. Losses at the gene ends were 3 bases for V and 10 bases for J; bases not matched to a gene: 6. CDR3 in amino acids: CASSDQTGGSSPLHF. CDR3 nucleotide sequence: TGTGCCAGCAGTGACCAGACAGGGGGCAGCTCACCCCTCCACTTT.